One and the same sample provided the 13 T cell receptor beta chains below, sequenced in a study of T cells expressing NK-cell markers. TCRdb reanalyzed the 5' RACE reads and collapses them to one entry per CDR3 protein, without DNA. The table lists about 260,000 distinct CDR3 sequences, with more than 3.5% in the top ten. The sequenced sample was blood T cells: a sorted CD56 or NKG2C T cell subset, CD4+ or CD8+ T cells, or bulk PBMC T cells (not recorded which). The receptor set was obtained from a woman between 18 and 75 years old in good health.

The chain uses TRBV5-1 and TRBJ2-5; TCRdb designates TRBD1, a call that cannot be tested without DNA. CDR1 SGHRS and CDR2 YFSETQ come from the germline V gene. This CDR3 region has 15 residues. The CDR3: CASRNLQGSPETQYF.

This chain connects TRBV7-3 to TRBJ1-3; the TCRdb call, TRBD1, lacks DNA for checking. The CDR3 has 17 amino acids. Germline V gene sequence: CDR1 SGHTA, CDR2 FQGTGA. The CDR3 sequence is CASSSTGQGATGNTIYF.

The CDR3: CASRQGPGGTNTGELFF. The V and J genes are TRBV4-3 and TRBJ2-2; no DNA is available, so the TRBD1 call from TCRdb remains unchecked. CDR3 length: 17 amino acids. Germline CDR1 LGHNA, CDR2 YSLEER.

V gene TRBV15 combines with J gene TRBJ1-5. The CDR3 covers 15 residues. Germline-derived CDR1 and CDR2 are LNHNV and YYDKDF (reference sequence). CDR3 protein: CATSRDQGRSQPQHF.

The genes are TRBV12-3 or TRBV12-4 and TRBJ1-2; checking the TCRdb D call of TRBD1 is not possible without DNA. There are 14 residues in the CDR3. The CDR3 sequence: CASGVAGGNYGYTF.

This CDR3 is CAGKTGLASSPLHF. The rearrangement links TRBV2 to TRBJ1-6; TCRdb outputs TRBD1, but without DNA this stays unchecked. The CDR3 extends over 14 amino acids. Per the germline V gene, CDR1 is SNHLY and CDR2 is FYNNEI.

The J gene is TRBJ1-1, the V gene TRBV20-1; the D call from TCRdb, TRBD1, cannot be confirmed without DNA. Germline loops: CDR1 DFQATT, CDR2 SNEGSKA (reference sequence). CDR3 length: 12 residues. The CDR3 region is CSARHRGTEAFF.

V is TRBV9 and J is TRBJ2-2. Per germline, CDR1 SGDLS and CDR2 YYNGEE. The CDR3 is made up of 14 amino acids. CDR3 protein: CASSVVQTTGELFF.

The chain couples TRBV10-3 to TRBJ2-1. The length of the CDR3 is 11 residues. Germline lookup yields CDR1 ENHRY and CDR2 SYGVKD. CDR3 residues: CAISLSNEQFF.

The rearrangement uses TRBV20-1 and TRBJ1-1. Per germline, CDR1 DFQATT and CDR2 SNEGSKA (reference sequence). The CDR3 is made up of 14 amino acids. The CDR3 region is CSAGSLDGNTEAFF.

The gene calls are TRBV4-2 and TRBJ2-6. This CDR3 comprises 14 residues. Germline values: CDR1 LGHNA, CDR2 YNFKEQ. CDR3 in amino acids: CASSQDSGANVLTF.

The V gene is TRBV3-1, the J gene TRBJ1-2. Per the germline V gene, CDR1 is LGHDT and CDR2 is YNNKEL (reference sequence). The length of the CDR3 is 15 residues. This chain's CDR3 is CASSQEPGAGGGYTF.

This rearrangement joins TRBV5-1 to TRBJ1-1; TCRdb calls TRBD1, which cannot be checked without DNA. Germline V gene sequence: CDR1 SGHRS, CDR2 YFSETQ. The CDR3 is 14 residues long. The CDR3 region is CASSTPGQAAEAFF.